This T cell receptor beta chain was captured by sequencing in a study of CD4 T cells in relation to SARS-CoV-2 and coronaviruses (dated by TCRdb to about 2021). At the level of the whole study: In the ViraFEST assay, PBMCs were grown with antigen for about ten days, and TCR beta CDR3s were then sequenced to identify antigen-specific clonal expansions. The Adaptive Biotechnologies TCR-sequencing kit was used to sequence samples from a few pre-COVID donors and the naive versus memory experiments, whereas other data were Illumina-based. An HIV-1 Nef peptide pool or a culture without peptide was used as the negative reference condition. Patient-derived lymphoblastoid cell lines were used to map the HLA restriction of shared crossreactive spike epitopes. A different, Illumina-based TCR-beta assay was used to sequence expansion assays from other donors in the study. At the level of individual TCR clonotypes, the study evaluated whether memory CD4+ T cells crossreact between the spike proteins of SARS-CoV-2 and those of common cold coronaviruses. On the study overall, not on this receptor specifically: Small numbers of patients and of tested TCRs were a limitation of the study. Crossreactive clones showed significantly weaker SARS-CoV-2-driven expansion than monoreactive clones, consistent with antigenic imprinting. Pre-pandemic and post-infection samples were not both contributed by any donor, so tracing of the source of pre-existing responses was limited. Because the crossreactivity analysis focused on spike protein, crossreactivity against other viral proteins was not assessed. Roughly 64% of donors had memory CD4+ clonotypes that crossrecognized SARS-CoV-2 and at least one common cold coronavirus spike.

The germline V gene supplies CDR1 MNHEY and CDR2 SVGAGI. The germline V end is reduced by 6 bases and the J end by 4 bases; junction bases left unmatched: 7. Measured from the cysteine to the phenylalanine, the CDR3 is 15 residues long. The sequence is cut down to CDR3 DNA, 45 bases in frame from base 1. CD4+ T cells from unexposed donors were collected before the COVID-19 pandemic (2011-2018). After 10 to 11 days of culture, CD4+ T cells were isolated with the EasySep CD4+ T cell isolation kit. Unexposed donor CD4+ T cells were tested for reactivity to SARS-CoV-2 S and N and four common cold coronavirus spike pools, as cell number allowed. Two million PBMCs per well were cultured in IMDM with about 4.9% human AB serum and about 10 IU/ml IL-2. Half of the culture medium was replaced with fresh IL-2-containing medium on days 3 and 7. Each peptide culture condition was generally run in triplicate replicate wells. The leukapheresis product for the unexposed donors was obtained through commercial purchase. Ficoll-Paque PLUS gradient centrifugation was used to isolate PBMCs from leukapheresis product or whole blood. PBMCs were either cryopreserved at -140 degrees C or used fresh in the expansion assay. The QIAamp Micro DNA Kit was used to extract genomic DNA from the CD4+ T cells.

The method was the immunoSEQ multiplex PCR assay. In the paper's pipeline: During preprocessing, nonproductive sequences were removed, as were CDR3s that did not start with C, did not end with F or W, or were shorter than 7 amino acids. The MANAFEST web app was used to call antigen-specific clonotypes on the basis of expansion compared with the reference and with other culture wells. To be counted as positive, a clone had to show significant expansion compared with the reference culture, at an FDR below 0.05, in 2 of 3 replicate wells. Positive clones also required significant expansion versus all other tandem wells and an odds ratio above 5. CDR3 homology was measured as pairwise Levenshtein distance, computed with the stringdist R package after trimming three terminal residues from each end. What TCRdb holds here is the immuneACCESS table cut down to in-frame rearrangements. Part of the clones is not present; checked against another copy, under half of the missing clones reflect an unresolved V gene, and the others are unexplained. V, J and clone size derive from that table, while D and trimming were established from the DNA sequence. Recorded for this sample are approximately 17,000 clones; roughly three quarters of them occurred a single time. The ten largest clones take up about a tenth of the sample.

Concerning this clone: The target of this receptor is not known. The sample holds no much larger clone one base away, and base qualities are not on file.

The chain is assembled from TRBV6-5 and TRBJ2-3; TRBD1 agrees with 10 junctional bases. Sequencing input: CD4+ T cells from PBMCs, cultured in vitro. This TCR came from a human donor in good health. The CDR3 amino acid sequence is: CASSKTGGSPDTQYF. In nucleotide form, the sequence is TGTGCCAGCAGCAAGACAGGGGGCAGCCCAGATACGCAGTATTTT.